A single sample is the source of the 23 T cell receptor beta chains below, sequenced in a study of CD4 T cells in relation to SARS-CoV-2 and coronaviruses. These receptors have no known antigen. Generated by immunoSEQ multiplex PCR, the TCRdb table keeps only in-frame clones and is missing some. The data hold about 40,000 clones, with under 85% observed a single time. The sequenced material came from memory CD4+ T cells from PBMCs, cultured in vitro. These receptors came from an adult with COVID-19.

The gene calls are TRBV30 and TRBJ1-5, with a tentative D call TRBD1 (5 bases). This CDR3 spans 16 amino acids. Germline V gene data show CDR1 as GTSNPN and CDR2 as SVGIG (reference sequence). V was shortened by 3 bases and J by 2 bases, with 17 bases between the two germline ends. The CDR3 coding sequence is TGTGCCTGGAGCCCCCGGGGCCTCGACCGCAATCAGCCCCAGCATTTT. Protein: CAWSPRGLDRNQPQHF.

This sequence joins TRBV5-1 and TRBJ1-5; D perhaps matches TRBD1 (5 bases). Germline assignment: CDR1 SGHRS and CDR2 YFSETQ. V was cut by 2 bases and J by 2 bases, with 5 bases left in between. The length of the CDR3 is 13 residues. The CDR3 reads CASSLQGNQPQHF. CDR3 coding DNA: TGCGCCAGCAGCTTACAGGGCAATCAGCCCCAGCATTTT. Full variable domain (rest looked up from reference TRBV5-1 and TRBJ1-5): KAGVTQTPRYLIKTRGQQVTLSCSPISGHRSVSWYQQTPGQGLQFLFEYFSETQRNKGNFPGRFSGRQFSNSRSEMNVSTLELGDSALYLCASSLQGNQPQHFGDGTRLSIL.

Concerning this clone itself: Other DNA variants within this sample encode the same CDR3. The chain uses TRBV7-2 and TRBJ2-5; maybe TRBD2 (6 bases). Trimming left V 6 bases short and J 1 base short, with 12 bases between. This CDR3 comprises 14 residues. Per germline, CDR1 SGHTA and CDR2 FQGNSA. CDR3 sequence reads: CASSLSRGQETQYF. DNA for the CDR3: TGTGCCAGCAGTCTGTCGCGGGGCCAAGAGACCCAGTACTTC.

The CDR3 nucleotides are TGTGCCAGCAGTTCCACTAGCGGGAGTAGAGAGACCCAGTACTTC. Its translation: CASSSTSGSRETQYF. The gene calls are TRBV27 and TRBJ2-5; 11 bases match TRBD2. V lost 4 bases, J lost 4 bases, and 5 bases stayed unmatched. Germline assignment: CDR1 MNHEY and CDR2 SMNVEV (reference sequence). This CDR3 contains 15 residues.

This clone turned up a few times. The V gene is TRBV11-1, the J gene TRBJ2-1; D might be TRBD1 (5 bases). Per the germline V gene, CDR1 is SGHAT and CDR2 is FQDESV (reference sequence). V dropped 6 bases and J dropped 0 bases, with 15 bases sitting between them. The CDR3 length is 16 residues. The CDR3 region is CASSGPRQYSYNEQFF. DNA of the CDR3: TGTGCCAGCAGTGGGCCCCGACAGTACTCCTACAATGAGCAGTTCTTC. The full variable domain, rest sourced from reference TRBV11-1 and TRBJ2-1, is EAEVAQSPRYKITEKSQAVAFWCDPISGHATLYWYRQILGQGPELLVQFQDESVVDDSQLPKDRFSAERLKGVDSTLKIQPAELGDSAMYLCASSGPRQYSYNEQFFGPGTRLTVL.

The J gene is TRBJ2-7, the V gene TRBV2, with TRBD1 identical over 8 bases. Germline loops: CDR1 SNHLY, CDR2 FYNNEI. With V trimmed by 6 bases and J by 5 bases, 6 bases remained unmatched. The CDR3 spans 13 residues. The CDR3 spells CASSLGQGNEQYF. CDR3 nucleotides: TGTGCCAGCAGCCTCGGACAGGGCAACGAGCAGTACTTC.

The chain joins TRBV20-1 to TRBJ1-5; D ambiguous. Deletions cut 3 bases from V and 4 bases from J, with 10 bases between. The CDR3 runs 13 residues. The germline V gene has CDR1 DFQATT and CDR2 SNEGSKA (reference sequence). CDR3 loop: CSASRPGNQPQHF. The CDR3 bases are TGCAGTGCTAGTCGTCCTGGGAATCAGCCCCAGCATTTT.

The chain is built from TRBV4-3 and TRBJ2-5; tentative D call: TRBD2 (6 bases). This CDR3 comprises 15 residues. The germline gives CDR1 LGHNA, CDR2 YSLEER. Trimming removed 0 bases at V and 0 bases at J, with 8 bases between. CDR3 sequence (DNA): TGCGCCAGCAGCCAAGAGGGACTCCACCAAGAGACCCAGTACTTC. Translated: CASSQEGLHQETQYF.

This clone appeared a few times. This sequence joins TRBV5-1 and TRBJ1-1; D remains ambiguous. The V gene's germline CDR1 is SGHRS and CDR2 YFSETQ. The V end was cut by 6 bases, the J end by 4 bases, with 13 bases between. The CDR3 is 13 amino acids. The DNA for the CDR3 is TGCGCCAGCACCGTGACACTGGGCACTGAAGCTTTCTTT. Its protein is CASTVTLGTEAFF.

The chain recombines TRBV7-2 with TRBJ2-7, with 9 bases aligning to TRBD2. Germline V lookup: CDR1 SGHTA, CDR2 FQGNSA. Trimming cost V 1 base and J 6 bases; bases outside gene matches: 4. This CDR3 is 14 amino acids long. CDR3 region: CASSLVSSGTEQYF. CDR3 nucleotides: TGTGCCAGCAGCTTAGTGTCTAGCGGGACCGAGCAGTACTTC.

The chain is built from TRBV4-3 and TRBJ2-3; TRBD2 agrees at 12 bases. With 0 bases clipped from V and 2 bases from J, the junction kept 6 bases outside the gene matches. The CDR3 is 18 amino acids. CDR1 and CDR2 (germline): LGHNA, YSLEER. CDR3 DNA: TGCGCCAGCAGCCAAGAGCCCGGACTAGCGGGATTCACAGATACGCAGTATTTT. As protein: CASSQEPGLAGFTDTQYF.

In its sample, this clone was seen once. J is TRBJ1-4 and V is TRBV5-6, with 10 bases that match TRBD1. The germline V gene has CDR1 SGHDT and CDR2 YYEEEE. The CDR3 runs 12 residues. The V and J ends lost 4 bases and 13 bases, in that order; junction bases with no gene match: 4. Here the CDR3 reads CASSRDRGGLFF. The DNA for the CDR3 is TGTGCCAGCAGCCGGGACAGGGGAGGACTGTTTTTT.

The chain joins TRBV7-2 to TRBJ2-1, with no clear D. Germline loops: CDR1 SGHTA, CDR2 FQGNSA. With 5 bases removed from V and 5 bases from J, the gap between germline ends came to 10 bases. The CDR3 loop spans 13 amino acids. CDR3 region: CASSLVADNEQFF. Here the CDR3 DNA reads TGTGCCAGCAGCCTGGTGGCGGACAATGAGCAGTTCTTC.

The V and J genes are TRBV29-1 and TRBJ2-7, with D hard to call. CDR1 is SQVTM, CDR2 ANQGSEA, per germline. Trimming removed 5 bases from V and 2 bases from J, with 10 bases in between. This CDR3 region has 12 residues. The CDR3 sequence is CSVKTSAYEQYF. CDR3 in DNA: TGCAGCGTTAAGACATCAGCCTACGAGCAGTACTTC.

The chain employs TRBV7-9 and TRBJ2-5; 9 positions match TRBD1. Germline values: CDR1 SEHNR, CDR2 FQNEAQ (reference sequence). The CDR3 totals 14 residues. J was trimmed by 3 bases and V by 5 bases; bases with no gene match: 4. CDR3 sequence (DNA): TGTGCCAGCAGCCCGGGACAGGGTGAAGAGACCCAGTACTTC. The encoded protein is CASSPGQGEETQYF.

V usage is TRBV29-1 and J usage is TRBJ2-7; TRBD1 is a possible D gene (5 bases). Per the germline V gene, CDR1 is SQVTM and CDR2 is ANQGSEA. This CDR3 region has 14 residues. The V end was cut by 3 bases, the J end by 3 bases, with 15 bases between. Written as DNA, the CDR3 is TGCAGCGTTGATATCGGGCAGGGAAACTACGAGCAGTACTTC. Amino acid sequence: CSVDIGQGNYEQYF.

This clone was seen a handful of times. The chain couples TRBV19 to TRBJ1-1, with TRBD1 identical over 7 bases. The CDR3 covers 14 residues. Germline CDR1 reads LNHDA; CDR2 reads SQIVND (reference sequence). The junction had 9 bases not matched to a gene; V was cut back by 9 bases and J by 2 bases. The CDR3, as DNA: TGTGCCAGCGTGGACAGGAGGGGAAACACTGAAGCTTTCTTT. This gives the protein CASVDRRGNTEAFF.

The chain has TRBV7-8 and TRBJ1-1; possible D gene TRBD1, 6 bases. V lost 6 bases, J lost 5 bases, and 19 bases lay in between. Germline V gene sequence: CDR1 SGHVS, CDR2 FQNEAQ. The CDR3 is 15 amino acids. DNA of the CDR3: TGTGCCAGCAGTCCGAAGGGGGTTAGCAATACTGAAGCTTTCTTT. Protein product: CASSPKGVSNTEAFF.

This clone showed up just a few times. The chain joins TRBV30 to TRBJ1-3, with a tentative D call TRBD1 (5 bases). V shed 8 bases and J shed 0 bases, with 8 bases lying between them. CDR3 length: 12 amino acids. Per the germline V gene, CDR1 is GTSNPN and CDR2 is SVGIG (reference sequence). For the CDR3, the DNA is TGTGCCGGGGGGGTCTCTGGAAACACCATATATTTT. Residues: CAGGVSGNTIYF.

The chain links TRBV28 to TRBJ2-3; D is ambiguous. The V gene lost 2 bases and the J gene lost 3 bases, with 9 bases spanning the gap. From germline, CDR1 is MDHEN and CDR2 SYDVKM. CDR3 length: 14 amino acids. CDR3 region: CASSLLGPTDTQYF. CDR3 DNA sequence: TGTGCCAGCAGTTTACTTGGCCCTACAGATACGCAGTATTTT.

The V and J genes are TRBV7-3 and TRBJ2-7, with 9 positions matching TRBD1. Trimming at V came to 5 bases and at J to 0 bases, leaving 5 bases not matched to a gene. Germline V gives CDR1 SGHTA, CDR2 FQGTGA. This CDR3 has 15 residues. The CDR3: CASSHGTGSSYEQYF. The CDR3 DNA follows: TGTGCCAGCAGCCACGGGACAGGGAGCTCCTACGAGCAGTACTTC.

V and J are TRBV11-2 and TRBJ1-4; a weak D match, TRBD1 (6 bases). This CDR3 is 14 amino acids long. The germline V and J ends were trimmed by 3 bases and 7 bases, with 12 bases remaining between them. Germline CDR1 is SGHAT and CDR2 is FQNNGV. The CDR3 protein is CASSFWGRREKLFF. CDR3 nucleotides: TGTGCCAGCAGCTTCTGGGGGCGTCGTGAAAAACTGTTTTTT.

The rearrangement links TRBV20-1 to TRBJ1-2; 8 bases match TRBD1. V dropped 3 bases and J dropped 7; count of bases not matched to a gene: 13. Germline assignment: CDR1 DFQATT and CDR2 SNEGSKA (reference sequence). CDR3 size: 15 residues. CDR3 loop: CSASVGQVVYGGYTF. The DNA of the CDR3 is TGCAGTGCTAGTGTGGGACAGGTGGTGTATGGTGGCTACACCTTC.